This entry lists 24 T cell receptor beta chains sequenced from one sample in a study of liver allograft versus peripheral blood T cells. Study-level background: T cell receptor repertoires in transplanted livers were compared with those in recipients' peripheral blood.

In TCRdb, the reads were re-called with MiXCR into one record per CDR3 protein. This sample has 7,500 to 8,500 distinct CDR3 sequences; 17% occur once, and the top ten carry around 1.5%. The receptors shown here come from a human patient who had a liver transplant. Some T cells may possibly be graft donor cells.

The genes are TRBV18 and TRBJ2-1; D not certain. This CDR3 has 13 residues. Trimming removed 4 bases from V and 8 bases from J, with 12 bases in between. Germline CDR1 and CDR2: KGHSH and LQKENI. CDR3 in amino acids: CASSQRRVDEQFF. CDR3 nucleotides: TGTGCCAGCTCACAGAGACGTGTCGATGAGCAGTTCTTC.

This clonotype is termed medium-sized. This chain uses TRBV6-2 or TRBV6-3 with TRBJ1-6, with D possibly matching TRBD1 (5 bases). V was cut by 6 bases and J by 11 bases, with 17 bases left in between. The CDR3 totals 14 residues. Germline V CDR1 and CDR2: MNHEY, SVGEGT. The DNA of the CDR3 is TGTGCCAGCAGCCTCGTTGACAGAGAAGCACCCCTCCACTTT. Encoded protein: CASSLVDREAPLHF.

This clonotype rates as medium-sized. The rearrangement uses TRBV11-2 and TRBJ1-1; 7 nucleotides align to TRBD1. Germline trimming cut 5 bases from V and 0 bases from J; bases unmatched to any gene: 12. The germline CDR1 and CDR2 sequences are SGHAT and FQNNGV. The CDR3 spans 17 residues. CDR3 residues: CASSQGGGPFLNTEAFF. The CDR3 nucleotides read TGTGCCAGCAGCCAGGGGGGCGGCCCGTTCTTGAACACTGAAGCTTTCTTT.

This clonotype counts as medium-sized. The V and J genes are TRBV19 and TRBJ1-1; D is possibly TRBD1 (6 bases). The germline gives CDR1 LNHDA, CDR2 SQIVND (reference sequence). The V end lost 4 bases, the J end lost 2 bases, and 11 bases lay between the germline ends. The CDR3 has 14 residues. The CDR3 spells CASSTTGYNTEAFF. For the CDR3, the DNA is TGTGCCAGTAGTACGACAGGCTATAACACTGAAGCTTTCTTT.

By proportion, this clonotype is medium-sized (0.01 to 0.1%). The rearrangement joins TRBV6-2 or TRBV6-3 to TRBJ1-1, with a possible D match to TRBD1 (5 bases). V lost 4 bases and J lost 1, with 7 bases in between. The CDR3 has 13 amino acids. From germline, CDR1 is MNHEY and CDR2 SVGEGT. The DNA for the CDR3 is TGTGCCAGCAGTTGGGGGGGGAACACTGAAGCTTTCTTT. It is translated as CASSWGGNTEAFF.

By share, this clonotype ranks as medium-sized. This chain uses TRBV29-1 with TRBJ2-7; D unresolved. Germline CDR1 is SQVTM and CDR2 is ANQGSEA. The length of the CDR3 is 13 residues. Trimming removed 5 bases at V and 3 bases at J, with 14 bases between. The chain's CDR3 is CSVLPVNDYEQYF. The CDR3 DNA is TGCAGCGTTTTGCCTGTGAATGACTACGAGCAGTACTTC.

In its sample, this clonotype ranks as medium-sized. The chain carries TRBV18 and TRBJ1-2; D is uncertain. Trimming pared 3 bases from V and 8 bases from J, leaving 13 bases between. CDR3 length: 13 amino acids. Germline CDR1 is KGHSH and CDR2 is LQKENI. CDR3 region: CASSPGLTGGYTF. The DNA of the CDR3 is TGTGCCAGCTCACCGGGGTTGACGGGGGGCTACACCTTC. The full variable domain, its missing parts supplied by reference TRBV18 and TRBJ1-2, is NAGVMQNPRHLVRRRGQEARLRCSPMKGHSHVYWYRQLPEEGLKFMVYLQKENIIDESGMPKERFSAEFPKEGPSILRIQQVVRGDSAAYFCASSPGLTGGYTFGSGTRLTVV.

In this sample, this clonotype is medium-sized. V is TRBV6-6 and J is TRBJ1-1; perhaps TRBD1 as D (6 bases). The CDR3 is 16 amino acids. Trimming took off 6 bases at V and 1 base at J, with 18 bases between the two ends. CDR1 and CDR2 (germline): MNHNY, SVGAGI (reference sequence). In nucleotides, the CDR3 is TGTGCCAGCAGCCCAGGGGTTGGATGGGGGAACACTGAAGCTTTCTTT. This gives the protein CASSPGVGWGNTEAFF.

This clonotype has more than one count but fewer than ten. V gene TRBV2 combines with J gene TRBJ1-4, with D possibly matching TRBD1 (6 bases). The V gene's germline CDR1 is SNHLY and CDR2 FYNNEI. V lost 6 bases and J 3 bases, leaving 14 bases between the germline ends. The CDR3 runs 15 residues. The CDR3 coding sequence is TGTGCCAGCAGCGCTACAGGGCTTTCTAATGAAAAACTGTTTTTT. This sequence encodes CASSATGLSNEKLFF.

By share, this clonotype counts as medium-sized. The chain has TRBV7-2 and TRBJ1-1; 8 bases align to TRBD1. There are 13 residues in the CDR3. The V and J ends lost 5 bases and 4 bases, in that order; junction bases with no gene match: 3. In germline, CDR1 is SGHTA, CDR2 FQGNSA. The CDR3 region is CASSPDRATEAFF. CDR3 coding DNA: TGTGCCAGCAGCCCGGACAGGGCCACTGAAGCTTTCTTT. The variable domain in full, with the rest retrieved from reference TRBV7-2 and TRBJ1-1, is GAGVSQSPSNKVTEKGKDVELRCDPISGHTALYWYRQSLGQGLEFLIYFQGNSAPDKSGLPSDRFSAERTGGSVSTLTIQRTQQEDSAVYLCASSPDRATEAFFGQGTRLTVV.

In this sample, this clonotype is medium-sized. This chain links TRBV19 with TRBJ1-6; 7 bases are a match to TRBD1. Losses at the gene ends were 7 bases for V and 10 bases for J; bases not matched to a gene: 7. CDR1 and CDR2 (germline): LNHDA, SQIVND (reference sequence). The CDR3 has 13 residues. CDR3 in amino acids: CASTSTGNSPLHF. CDR3 nucleotides: TGTGCCAGTACCTCGACAGGGAACTCACCCCTCCACTTT.

This clonotype is classed as medium-sized. The J gene is TRBJ2-2, the V gene TRBV30; TRBD1 matches 9 bases. This CDR3 has 14 residues. The trim removed 0 bases at V and 7 bases at J, leaving 3 bases unmatched. Germline loops: CDR1 GTSNPN, CDR2 SVGIG (reference sequence). In nucleotides, the CDR3 is TGTGCCTGGAGTGTACAGGGGGCTGGCGGGGAGCTGTTTTTT. This encodes CAWSVQGAGGELFF.

By share of the sample, this clonotype is medium-sized (0.01 to 0.1%). This chain connects TRBV6-1 to TRBJ1-3; D is possibly TRBD1 (5 bases). CDR1 and CDR2 (germline): MNHNS, SASEGT. There are 14 residues in the CDR3. V lost 2 bases to trimming and J lost 4 bases, with 9 bases between them. The CDR3 DNA reads TGTGCCAGCAGTGAAAAGGGGCGGGGAAACACCATATATTTT. Protein product: CASSEKGRGNTIYF.

This clonotype was observed many times. The chain recombines TRBV12-3 or TRBV12-4 with TRBJ1-4, with 7 positions matching TRBD1. V lost 6 bases and J lost 8; bases outside the gene matches: 9. There are 14 residues in the CDR3. CDR3 coding DNA: TGTGCCAGCAGCCCCGGGACAGTGTTCGAAAAACTGTTTTTT. It specifies CASSPGTVFEKLFF.

Within the sample, this clonotype is medium-sized. The chain recombines TRBV11-1 with TRBJ1-2; 7 bases align to TRBD1. Trimming at V came to 3 bases and at J to 6 bases, leaving 7 bases not matched to a gene. Germline CDR1 and CDR2: SGHAT and FQDESV (reference sequence). CDR3 length: 14 amino acids. Here the CDR3 reads CASSFDRAKDGYTF. CDR3 nucleotide sequence: TGTGCCAGCAGCTTCGACAGGGCGAAGGATGGCTACACCTTC.

This chain links TRBV7-9 with TRBJ1-1, with D maybe TRBD1 (5 bases). V gave up 1 base and J gave up 5 bases, with 8 bases separating them. CDR3 length equals 13 residues. Germline-derived CDR1 and CDR2 are SEHNR and FQNEAQ (reference sequence). CDR3 region: CASSLEGRTEAFF. The DNA for the CDR3 is TGTGCCAGCAGCTTAGAGGGGAGGACTGAAGCTTTCTTT.

This clonotype was counted ten times or more. V usage is TRBV6-6 and J usage is TRBJ2-7; 12 bases agree with TRBD2. CDR3 length equals 14 residues. J gave up 4 bases and V 5 bases, and 3 bases lay outside the gene matches. Germline-derived CDR1 and CDR2 are MNHNY and SVGAGI (reference sequence). The CDR3 coding sequence is TGTGCCAGCAGTACTAGCGGGGGGATTTACGAGCAGTACTTC. Translating it yields CASSTSGGIYEQYF.

This clonotype is deemed medium-sized. V gene TRBV19 combines with J gene TRBJ1-1; D is undetermined. Looked up from germline, CDR1 is LNHDA and CDR2 is SQIVND (reference sequence). The CDR3 is 14 amino acids. The ends were cut back, 5 bases at V and 1 base at J, with 11 bases in the middle. DNA for the CDR3: TGTGCCAGTAGTTTACAGCTCAGGAACACTGAAGCTTTCTTT. Translation: CASSLQLRNTEAFF.

By share, this clonotype ranks as medium-sized. The rearrangement joins TRBV6-5 to TRBJ1-5, with D unresolved. The V and J ends lost 8 bases and 7 bases respectively, with 21 bases between them. From germline, CDR1 is MNHEY and CDR2 SVGAGI. The CDR3 is 15 residues long. DNA of the CDR3: TGTGCCAGCGGGCCCCGGACGGTCACGGGGCAGCCCCAGCATTTT. This codes for CASGPRTVTGQPQHF.

This clonotype has a count of ten or more. CDR3 loop: CASSSSTEAFF. CDR3 nucleotides: TGTGCCAGCAGCTCCTCCACTGAAGCTTTCTTT. The rearrangement joins TRBV6-2 or TRBV6-3 to TRBJ1-1; D unclear. This CDR3 comprises 11 residues. The V gene lost 6 bases and the J gene lost 4 bases, with 6 bases spanning the gap. Germline-derived CDR1 and CDR2 are MNHEY and SVGEGT.

Only a few counts were recorded for this clonotype. The junction and the germline gene differ at one end; a read error may be behind it. This rearrangement joins TRBV5-5 to TRBJ2-7; D is ambiguous. This CDR3 has 13 amino acids. Germline V lookup: CDR1 SGHKS, CDR2 YYEKEE (reference sequence). This chain's CDR3 is CASSSRTSGYWGF. The CDR3 DNA is TGTGCCAGCAGCTCCCGCACTTCAGGCTATTGGGGCTTC.

The chain is built from TRBV7-9 and TRBJ2-1, with D unresolved. The germline CDR1 and CDR2 sequences are SEHNR and FQNEAQ (reference sequence). The CDR3 runs 13 residues. Between the trimmed V and J ends, which lost 1 base and 12 bases, there was a span of 13 bases. Here the CDR3 reads CASSLGAASGQFF. The CDR3 region has the DNA TGTGCCAGCAGCTTAGGGGCGGCATCGGGGCAGTTCTTC.

This clonotype was detected many times. In DNA form, the CDR3 reads TGTGCCAGTAGCGGACAGGGAACCTACGAGCAGTACTTC. Its protein is CASSGQGTYEQYF. This chain uses TRBV19 with TRBJ2-7; 8 nucleotides align to TRBD1. V gave up 6 bases and J gave up 2 bases; unmatched junction bases: 3. Germline CDR1 reads LNHDA; CDR2 reads SQIVND (reference sequence). The CDR3 has 13 amino acids.

This clonotype is medium-sized by share. The chain links TRBV10-3 to TRBJ2-1; tentatively, D is TRBD1 or TRBD2 (5 bases each). The CDR3 has 13 residues. The germline CDR1 and CDR2 sequences are ENHRY and SYGVKD. The ends were cut back, 2 bases at V and 6 bases at J, with 8 bases in the middle. The CDR3 spells CAISEGGGNEQFF. CDR3 nucleotide sequence: TGTGCCATCAGTGAGGGTGGGGGCAATGAGCAGTTCTTC.